A selection of T cell receptor beta chains follows, all from one sample in a study of neurological immune-mediated disorders. TCRdb independently ran MiXCR on the 5' RACE reads; one entry per CDR3 protein. The data show 55,000 to 65,000 distinct CDR3 sequences, roughly 9.7% seen once. Sequencing was carried out using PBMCs. The receptors stem from a man aged 25-45 years in good health. The CDR3 runs from the conserved cysteine through the conserved F or W. A D gene is named only where the DNA matches it firmly. Rows may omit the clone size; those that give it use once, few, many or a size class.

>.|many|TRBV2|TRBJ2-5
TGTGCCAGCAGTGTTCGAGCAAATCAAGAGACCCAGTACTTC
CASSVRANQETQYF
>.|many|TRBV4-2|TRBJ2-5
TGTGCCAGCAGCCCGTTGTTCCACGATGGGAAGACCCAGTACTTC
CASSPLFHDGKTQYF
>.|many|TRBV20-1|TRBJ1-4
TGCAGTGCTAGAGATATCGGTCGCCAGGATGAAAAACTGTTTTTT
CSARDIGRQDEKLFF
>.|many|TRBV15|TRBJ2-1
TGTGCCACCAGCAGAGAACATGGGGTCTACAATGAGCAGTTCTTC
CATSREHGVYNEQFF
>TRBD2|many|TRBV20-1|TRBJ2-7
TGCAGTGCTAGGAGGGTCCGGACTAGCGGGAGCTTATACGAGCAGTACTTC
CSARRVRTSGSLYEQYF
>.|many|TRBV6-5|TRBJ2-1
TGTGCCAGCAGTTATCCAGGGAATCGCAATGAGCAGTTCTTC
CASSYPGNRNEQFF
>.|many|TRBV15|TRBJ2-1
TGTGCCACCAGTTCTACCGGTTATGAGCAGTTCTTC
CATSSTGYEQFF
>TRBD1|many|TRBV29-1|TRBJ2-1
TGCAGCGTTGTAGGGGGCCCGGATGAGCAGTTCTTC
CSVVGGPDEQFF
>.|many|TRBV5-1|TRBJ2-7
TGCGCCAGCAGTTTTACAGGGTGGGGCTCCTACGAGCAGTACTTC
CASSFTGWGSYEQYF
>TRBD1|many|TRBV5-1|TRBJ2-3
TGCGCCAGCAGCTTGTTACAGGGGGCCGGAGATACGCAGTATTTT
CASSLLQGAGDTQYF
>TRBD2|.|TRBV5-1|TRBJ2-7
TGCGCCAGCAGCTTTGGTGTTAGCGGGGGTTACGAGCAGTACTTC
CASSFGVSGGYEQYF
>TRBD2|many|TRBV28|TRBJ2-5
TGTGCGGCAGGAGGGAGGGCCGAAGAGACCCAGTACTTC
CAAGGRAEETQYF
>.|many|TRBV7-8|TRBJ2-7
TGTGCCAGCAGCTTAGGTTCGGGCACCATCTCCTACGAGCAGTACTTC
CASSLGSGTISYEQYF
>TRBD2|many|TRBV5-1|TRBJ2-1
TGCGCCAGCAGCCTAGCGGACTCCTACAATGAGCAGTTCTTC
CASSLADSYNEQFF
>.|many|TRBV5-1|TRBJ2-5
TGCGCCAGCAGCTCCGATCCTAAGGGATGGGAGACCCAGTACTTC
CASSSDPKGWETQYF
>.|once|TRBV7-2|TRBJ2-1
TGTGCCAGCAGCTTAGTGGGCAGCTTAGTTGAGCAGTTCTTC
CASSLVGSLVEQFF
>.|many|TRBV20-1|TRBJ2-6
TGCAGTGCTAGGGGGGGCTCAAGCTCTGGGGCCAACGTCCTGACTTTC
CSARGGSSSGANVLTF
>.|many|TRBV12-3/TRBV12-4|TRBJ2-2
TGTGCCAACTCGTGGGGCGGGGAGCTGTTTTTT
CANSWGGELFF
>.|many|TRBV5-1|TRBJ2-1
TGCGCCAGCAGCTTGTATACAGGGGAGGGCATTACGAGCTCCTACAATGAGCAGTTCTTC
CASSLYTGEGITSSYNEQFF
>.|few|TRBV6-1|TRBJ2-7
TGTGCCAGCAGTGAATTTTCAAGGTCCGAGCAGTACTTC
CASSEFSRSEQYF
>TRBD1|many|TRBV18|TRBJ2-5
TGTGCCAGCTCACCACCGACAGGGATAGAGACCCAGTACTTC
CASSPPTGIETQYF
>.|many|TRBV5-1|TRBJ1-1
TGCGCCAGCAGCTTGGGCGGCCAGAACACTGAAGCTTTCTTT
CASSLGGQNTEAFF
>.|many|TRBV29-1|TRBJ1-2
TGCAGCGTTGCGGAAGGGGCAGCTTATGGCTACACCTTC
CSVAEGAAYGYTF
>.|.|TRBV12-5|TRBJ2-1
TGTGCTAGTGGTTGGGGGACTGGAACTTACAATGAGCAGTTCTTC
CASGWGTGTYNEQFF
>.|many|TRBV7-9|TRBJ2-5
TGTGCCAGCAGCTTAGTCAGCCCGGGGGAGACCCAGTACTTC
CASSLVSPGETQYF
>.|many|TRBV29-1|TRBJ1-1
TGCAGCGCGGCAAGGGGTACCAACACTGAAGCTTTCTTT
CSAARGTNTEAFF
>TRBD1|.|TRBV12-3/TRBV12-4|TRBJ1-2
TGTGCCAGCATTTTCTACCCCCAGGGGGACTATGGCTACACCTTC
CASIFYPQGDYGYTF
>TRBD1|many|TRBV7-6|TRBJ1-5
TGTGCCAGCAGCCAACAGGGGGGCAATCAGCCCCAGCATTTT
CASSQQGGNQPQHF
>TRBD1|medium-sized|TRBV28|TRBJ2-1
TGTGCCAGCAGTCACAACAGGGGCTACTACAATGAGCAGTTCTTC
CASSHNRGYYNEQFF
>.|many|TRBV5-1|TRBJ2-2
TGCGCCAGCAGCTTAAGCCTCCAGGACAGATACACCGGGGAGCTGTTTTTT
CASSLSLQDRYTGELFF
>TRBD2|many|TRBV9|TRBJ2-7
TGTGCCAGCAGCCTCACCGGGACTAGCGGCAACGAGCAGTACTTC
CASSLTGTSGNEQYF
>TRBD2|many|TRBV27|TRBJ2-7
TGTGCCAGCGGGGATAGCGGGAGCTTTAGCGAGCAGTACTTC
CASGDSGSFSEQYF
>.|many|TRBV21-1|TRBJ1-5
TGTGCCAGCTCGCTGGGGACAGGTGGTAGCAATCAGCCCCAGCATTTT
CASSLGTGGSNQPQHF
>TRBD1|many|TRBV11-2|TRBJ2-1
TGTGCCAGCAGCTTAGGCGACAGGGACTACAATGAGCAGTTCTTC
CASSLGDRDYNEQFF
>.|many|TRBV5-1|TRBJ1-4
TGCGCCAGCAGGTTGACTGCCGCCTATGAAAAACTGTTTTTT
CASRLTAAYEKLFF
>.|many|TRBV12-3/TRBV12-4|TRBJ2-7
TGTGCCAGCAGTTTAGGGGCCTTGACCTACGAGCAGTACTTC
CASSLGALTYEQYF
>.|many|TRBV24-1|TRBJ2-7
TGTGCCACCCCCGGACAGACCACCTCCTACGAGCAGTACTTC
CATPGQTTSYEQYF
>TRBD2|many|TRBV29-1|TRBJ2-1
TGCAGCGTTGTACTAGCGACGAACAATGAGCAGTTCTTC
CSVVLATNNEQFF
>.|many|TRBV5-5|TRBJ2-1
TGTGCCAGCAGCACCGGGGCAGGGTTCAATGAGCAGTTCTTC
CASSTGAGFNEQFF
>.|many|TRBV5-1|TRBJ2-1
TGCGCCAGCAGCTTGACTGTAGAGGGTTATGAGCAGTTCTTC
CASSLTVEGYEQFF
>TRBD1|.|TRBV19|TRBJ2-5
TGTGCCAGTAGTCCGCCGGGACAGGGGAGGGAGACCCAGTACTTC
CASSPPGQGRETQYF
>TRBD1|many|TRBV7-9|TRBJ2-2
TGTGCCAGCAGCTCGCAGGGGGACGGGGAGCTGTTTTTT
CASSSQGDGELFF
>.|many|TRBV12-3/TRBV12-4|TRBJ2-5
TGTGCCAGCACCAGAAGGGATCGGGAGACCCAGTACTTC
CASTRRDRETQYF
>.|many|TRBV7-2|TRBJ2-7
TGTGCCAGCAGCTTAGCGAACAGAGCATCCTACGAGCAGTACTTC
CASSLANRASYEQYF
>.|many|TRBV7-9|TRBJ2-1
TGTGCCAGCAGCTTATATGGACTCGCATACAATGAGCAGTTCTTC
CASSLYGLAYNEQFF
>TRBD2|many|TRBV29-1|TRBJ2-7
TGCAGCGTTGAAGAGGCGACTCGGGGGGGTGAGCAGTACTTC
CSVEEATRGGEQYF
>.|many|TRBV28|TRBJ1-2
TGTGCCAGCAGGACAGGCTATGGCTACACCTTC
CASRTGYGYTF
>.|many|TRBV7-2|TRBJ2-1
TGTGCCAGCAGCCCTGTGGAGAGGGAGCAGTTCTTC
CASSPVEREQFF
>.|many|TRBV29-1|TRBJ2-7
TGCAGCGTTGAGGAACAGGGCTACGAGCAGTACTTC
CSVEEQGYEQYF
>.|many|TRBV20-1|TRBJ1-5
TGCAGTGCTGTGGGGGGGGTCGGCCAGCATTTT
CSAVGGVGQHF